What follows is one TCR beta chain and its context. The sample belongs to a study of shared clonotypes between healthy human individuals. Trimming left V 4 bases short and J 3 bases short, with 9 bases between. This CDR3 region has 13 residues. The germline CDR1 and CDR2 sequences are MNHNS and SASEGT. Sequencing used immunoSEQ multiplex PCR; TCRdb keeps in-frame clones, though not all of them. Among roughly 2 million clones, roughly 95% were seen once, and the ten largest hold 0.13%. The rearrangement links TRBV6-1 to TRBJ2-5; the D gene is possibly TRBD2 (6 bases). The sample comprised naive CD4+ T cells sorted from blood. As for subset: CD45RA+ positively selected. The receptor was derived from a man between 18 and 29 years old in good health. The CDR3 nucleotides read TGTGCCAGCAGTGTCGGAGGGAAAGAGACCCAGTACTTC. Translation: CASSVGGKETQYF.